This paragraph covers one T cell receptor beta chain sequence. A junction boundary mismatches the germline segment, possibly from a read error. The sample comes from a study of T cell changes during pregnancy in multiple sclerosis. Using immunoSEQ multiplex PCR, the repertoire was profiled, and TCRdb retains in-frame clones only, with some absent. The sample consists of 45,000 to 65,000 clones, 80% to 95% of them appearing once. Germline V lookup: CDR1 SSHAT, CDR2 FNYEAQ (reference sequence). The CDR3 covers 14 residues. This TCR was sampled from a female donor with multiple sclerosis, enrolled in a pregnancy study. The chain joins TRBV7-7 to TRBJ2-1; 11 bases agree with TRBD2. Sequencing was performed on CD4+ T cells from peripheral blood mononuclear cells, taken in the second trimester of pregnancy. The CDR3, as DNA: TGTGCTAGCAGCTTAGCGGGGGGGTACAATGAGCAGTTCTTC. Amino acids: CASSLAGGYNEQFF.